The 15 T cell receptor beta chains given below trace back to one sample, sequenced in a study of cytomegalovirus exposure and HLA in healthy donors. TCRdb's copy holds only in-frame clones and misses some; the assay was immunoSEQ multiplex PCR. This table holds approximately 200,000 clones, more than 65% found once. Sequenced: PBMCs. The receptors were gathered from a woman aged 25 to 45 in good health and CMV-seropositive.

This clone has ten or more counts. This chain joins TRBV27 and TRBJ2-7; 12 bases agree with TRBD1. The junction had 16 bases not matched to a gene; V was cut back by 5 bases and J by 2 bases. Germline V gene sequence: CDR1 MNHEY, CDR2 SMNVEV (reference sequence). This CDR3 comprises 19 residues. CDR3 coding DNA: TGTGCCAGCAGTCTAAAGGGTTGGGGGACAGGGGGCGAACCCTACGAGCAGTACTTC. It is translated as CASSLKGWGTGGEPYEQYF.

Here the CDR3 DNA reads TGTGCCAGTAGCCCCCGGAGAAGCTCCTACGAGCAGTACTTC. This translates into CASSPRRSSYEQYF. V gene TRBV19 combines with J gene TRBJ2-7; no firm D call. V lost 6 bases and J 0 bases, leaving 12 bases between the germline ends. CDR1 and CDR2 from the germline V gene are LNHDA and SQIVND (reference sequence). This CDR3 is 14 amino acids long.

The genes are TRBV15 and TRBJ1-5; D call uncertain. V lost 11 bases to trimming and J lost 2 bases, with 16 bases between them. This CDR3 has 14 amino acids. CDR1 LNHNV and CDR2 YYDKDF come from the germline V gene (reference sequence). The CDR3 sequence: CASQAGNRNQPQHF. CDR3 bases: TGTGCCTCCCAAGCGGGGAACCGCAATCAGCCCCAGCATTTT.

The rearrangement joins TRBV2 to TRBJ2-5; 10 nucleotides match TRBD1. The CDR3 spans 17 residues. Per germline, CDR1 SNHLY and CDR2 FYNNEI. V lost 5 bases to trimming and J lost 2 bases; unmatched junction nucleotides: 11. The CDR3 loop reads CASSPRDRGSVQETQYF. The CDR3 DNA sequence: TGTGCCAGCAGTCCCCGGGACAGGGGTTCGGTGCAAGAGACCCAGTACTTC.

The chain links TRBV6-6 to TRBJ2-7; perhaps TRBD2 as D (7 bases). Germline V gives CDR1 MNHNY, CDR2 SVGAGI (reference sequence). The CDR3 is 14 amino acids. Between the trimmed V and J ends, which lost 5 bases and 2 bases, there was a span of 13 bases. CDR3 sequence reads: CASSRGAPAYEQYF. The DNA of the CDR3 is TGTGCCAGCAGTCGGGGGGCCCCGGCCTACGAGCAGTACTTC.

The sample holds one count of this clone. This sequence joins TRBV2 and TRBJ1-2; 7 bases fit TRBD1. The trim removed 6 bases at V and 4 bases at J, leaving 5 bases unmatched. Germline V gives CDR1 SNHLY, CDR2 FYNNEI. The CDR3 is made up of 13 amino acids. CDR3 coding DNA: TGTGCCAGCAGACCTGGGACAGTCTATGGCTACACCTTC. Amino acids: CASRPGTVYGYTF.

The genes are TRBV15 and TRBJ2-1; 10 bases are shared with TRBD1. Germline CDR1 LNHNV, CDR2 YYDKDF (reference sequence). This CDR3 contains 15 residues. The J segment lost 9 bases and the V segment lost 1 base, leaving 6 bases of the junction unmatched. The CDR3: CATSRVRQGAFEQFF. Here the CDR3 DNA reads TGTGCCACCAGCAGAGTGAGACAGGGGGCTTTTGAGCAGTTCTTC.

The chain is built from TRBV5-8 and TRBJ1-2; D perhaps matches TRBD1 (5 bases). Germline CDR1 reads SGHTS; CDR2 reads YDEGEE. This CDR3 region has 15 residues. V shed 0 bases and J shed 5 bases, with 14 bases lying between them. This chain's CDR3 is CASSLAQGTAYGYTF. The CDR3 DNA follows: TGTGCCAGCAGCTTGGCGCAGGGAACGGCGTATGGCTACACCTTC.

This clone was detected once. The chain joins TRBV13 to TRBJ2-7; 10 bases agree with TRBD1. With V trimmed by 5 bases and J by 1 base, 5 bases remained unmatched. Germline CDR1 PRHDT, CDR2 FYEKMQ (reference sequence). CDR3 length: 15 residues. CDR3 residues: CASSQPGQGSYEQYF. CDR3 nucleotides: TGTGCCAGCAGCCAACCGGGACAGGGGTCCTACGAGCAGTACTTC.

The chain links TRBV27 to TRBJ2-7; D call uncertain. Germline CDR1 is MNHEY and CDR2 is SMNVEV (reference sequence). Trimming stripped 8 bases from V and 4 bases from J, with 12 bases between. The length of the CDR3 is 12 residues. Here the CDR3 reads CASGFTGYEQYF. The CDR3 DNA sequence: TGTGCCAGCGGATTTACCGGGTACGAGCAGTACTTC.

This chain connects TRBV5-8 to TRBJ2-4; D possibly corresponds to TRBD1 (6 bases). Per the germline V gene, CDR1 is SGHTS and CDR2 is YDEGEE. V was shortened by 10 bases and J by 0 bases, with 14 bases between the two germline ends. This CDR3 is built from 14 residues. DNA for the CDR3: TGTGCCGGCAATCAGGGGCTAGCCAAAAACATTCAGTACTTC. Amino acid sequence: CAGNQGLAKNIQYF.

This rearrangement joins TRBV2 to TRBJ2-5; TRBD1 is a possible D gene (6 bases). The CDR3 length is 14 residues. The V gene's germline CDR1 is SNHLY and CDR2 FYNNEI. Trimming stripped 6 bases from V and 4 bases from J, with 15 bases between. In nucleotides, the CDR3 is TGTGCCAGCAGCAACACCGGGACACGAGAGACCCAGTACTTC. This translates into CASSNTGTRETQYF.

The chain couples TRBV18 to TRBJ1-1; 8 bases line up with TRBD1. Germline V gives CDR1 KGHSH, CDR2 LQKENI. After removal of 3 bases from V and 5 bases from J, the junction contained 11 bases not matched to a gene. The CDR3 totals 16 residues. Here the CDR3 reads CASSPQAQGGQTEAFF. DNA of the CDR3: TGTGCCAGCTCACCTCAGGCACAGGGGGGCCAAACTGAAGCTTTCTTT.

This chain connects TRBV29-1 to TRBJ2-3; 8 bases match TRBD1. With V trimmed by 2 bases and J by 6 bases, 1 base remained unmatched. Looked up from germline, CDR1 is SQVTM and CDR2 is ANQGSEA. The CDR3 is 12 residues long. The chain's CDR3 is CSVEQGADTQYF. CDR3 coding DNA: TGCAGCGTTGAACAGGGGGCGGATACGCAGTATTTT.

The V gene is TRBV5-1, the J gene TRBJ2-7; 10 positions agree with TRBD1. Unmatched junction bases numbered 8, after V lost 3 bases and J lost 5 bases. The CDR3 runs 15 residues. Germline CDR1 SGHRS, CDR2 YFSETQ. The CDR3 is CASSSPGTGENEQYF. CDR3 nucleotide sequence: TGCGCCAGCAGCTCACCCGGGACAGGGGAAAACGAGCAGTACTTC.